The 32 T cell receptor beta chains listed next were all sequenced from one sample in a study of cytomegalovirus exposure and HLA in healthy donors. 60 Vbeta and 13 Jbeta primers were used in PCR. Using immunoSEQ multiplex PCR, the repertoire was profiled, and TCRdb retains in-frame clones only, with some absent. The table lists approximately 160,000 clones, 70% of them singletons, with approximately 4.6% in the top ten. The sample consisted of PBMCs. These receptors originate from a man in his late teens or twenties in good health and CMV-seropositive.

This clone came up a few times. The chain recombines TRBV27 with TRBJ1-2, with D perhaps TRBD1 (5 bases). V was pared by 3 bases and J by 2 bases, with 7 bases between. The CDR3 runs to 13 residues. CDR1 is MNHEY, CDR2 SMNVEV, per germline (reference sequence). The CDR3 loop is CASSFAGNYGYTF. The DNA for the CDR3 is TGTGCCAGCAGTTTTGCAGGGAACTATGGCTACACCTTC.

This clone turned up a few times. The genes are TRBV28 and TRBJ2-7, with 8 bases matching TRBD2. Germline CDR1 reads MDHEN; CDR2 reads SYDVKM. This CDR3 is 15 amino acids long. V dropped 5 bases and J dropped 5; count of bases not matched to a gene: 11. CDR3 sequence: CASSTSGRGRNEQYV. The CDR3 nucleotides are TGTGCCAGCAGTACCTCCGGGAGGGGTAGGAACGAGCAGTACGTC.

The chain joins TRBV6-6 to TRBJ1-6, with D possibly matching TRBD1 (5 bases). V shed 7 bases and J shed 10 bases, with 17 bases lying between them. CDR1 is MNHNY and CDR2 is SVGAGI in the germline V gene (reference sequence). The CDR3 totals 14 residues. CDR3 sequence reads: CASTKGQDTSPLHF. DNA of the CDR3: TGTGCCAGCACCAAAGGGCAGGACACCTCACCCCTCCACTTT.

The chain uses TRBV7-2 and TRBJ2-1; D possibly corresponds to TRBD2 (6 bases). Trimming cost V 7 bases and J 10 bases, with 20 bases left between them. This CDR3 has 14 amino acids. CDR1 is SGHTA and CDR2 is FQGNSA in the germline V gene. CDR3 protein: CASNQPPGGEEQFF. CDR3 bases: TGTGCCAGCAACCAACCCCCCGGGGGAGAAGAGCAGTTCTTC.

This clone was observed a few times. The gene calls are TRBV9 and TRBJ1-1; no firm D call. The CDR3 sequence is 17 residues long. The germline V and J ends were trimmed by 3 bases and 0 bases, with 18 bases remaining between them. Germline CDR1 SGDLS, CDR2 YYNGEE. The CDR3 nucleotides read TGTGCCAGCAGCGCACAACCGGAAGCGGGGATGAACACTGAAGCTTTCTTT. Translated, it gives CASSAQPEAGMNTEAFF.

This clone was found a few times. V is TRBV14 and J is TRBJ1-1; D might be TRBD1 (6 bases). The CDR3 has 13 residues. Germline CDR1 is SGHDN and CDR2 is FVKESK. The V end lost 4 bases, the J end lost 4 bases, and 10 bases lay between the germline ends. Written as DNA, the CDR3 is TGTGCCAGCAGCCTGAACAGGGCCACTGAAGCTTTCTTT. This encodes CASSLNRATEAFF.

The V and J genes are TRBV2 and TRBJ1-1; 8 bases line up with TRBD1. The trim removed 3 bases at V and 5 bases at J, leaving 5 bases unmatched. Germline V gene lookup returns CDR1 SNHLY and CDR2 FYNNEI. The CDR3 has 14 amino acids. The CDR3 protein is CASSEQGARTEAFF. Written as DNA, the CDR3 is TGTGCCAGCAGTGAGCAGGGGGCGCGTACTGAAGCTTTCTTT.

The chain carries TRBV4-1 and TRBJ1-2; 8 bases fit TRBD1. Germline trimming cut 0 bases from V and 8 bases from J; bases unmatched to any gene: 8. Germline CDR1 and CDR2: MGHRA and YSYEKL. The CDR3 has 15 amino acids. The CDR3 DNA reads TGCGCCAGCAGCCAAGATCGGCAGGGGGCACGCGGCTACACCTTC. It codes for CASSQDRQGARGYTF.

This clone has just a few counts. This rearrangement joins TRBV6-4 to TRBJ2-5; possibly TRBD2 for D (5 bases). Trimming stripped 3 bases from V and 4 bases from J, with 9 bases between. The CDR3 length is 13 residues. Germline assignment: CDR1 MRHNA and CDR2 SNTAGT. This CDR3 reads CASSEEVGETQYF. Here the CDR3 DNA reads TGTGCCAGCAGTGAGGAGGTTGGAGAGACCCAGTACTTC.

This clone came up a few times. The J gene is TRBJ2-1, the V gene TRBV13; a weak D match, TRBD2 (5 bases). The CDR3 extends over 16 amino acids. Trimming left V 4 bases short and J 2 bases short, with 15 bases between. The germline gives CDR1 PRHDT, CDR2 FYEKMQ (reference sequence). CDR3 nucleotides: TGTGCCAGCAGCTCCCCCCAGCGGCGGGCCTACAATGAGCAGTTCTTC. Its protein product is CASSSPQRRAYNEQFF.

The chain links TRBV28 to TRBJ2-7; TRBD1 aligns across 9 bases. The CDR3 contains 15 residues. Germline V gene data show CDR1 as MDHEN and CDR2 as SYDVKM. The ends lost 5 bases at V and 4 bases at J; junction bases unmatched: 9. The CDR3 sequence: CASSPRTGDKYEQYV. In DNA form, the CDR3 reads TGTGCCAGCAGTCCGAGGACAGGGGATAAGTACGAGCAGTACGTC.

The genes are TRBV28 and TRBJ2-7; 12 nucleotides match TRBD2. Germline CDR1 and CDR2: MDHEN and SYDVKM. J was trimmed by 4 bases and V by 6 bases; bases with no gene match: 7. The CDR3 has 15 residues. For the CDR3, the DNA is TGTGCCAGCAGGGCGACTAGCGGGGGCCTTTACGAGCAGTACGTC. This encodes CASRATSGGLYEQYV.

The chain uses TRBV6-1 and TRBJ2-1; D remains ambiguous. The CDR3 covers 16 residues. Trimming left V 4 bases short and J 1 base short, with 14 bases between. From germline, CDR1 is MNHNS and CDR2 SASEGT. DNA of the CDR3: TGTGCCAGCAGTGGAGGAACACCATATTCCTACAATGAGCAGTTCTTC. Translated: CASSGGTPYSYNEQFF.

This clone has more than one count but fewer than ten. The chain combines TRBV6-1 with TRBJ1-1; D not certain. The V and J ends lost 3 bases and 0 bases respectively, with 11 bases between them. Germline CDR1 MNHNS, CDR2 SASEGT. The CDR3 is 15 amino acids. The CDR3: CASSERTILNTEAFF. As DNA, the CDR3 is TGTGCCAGCAGTGAGCGAACCATCTTGAACACTGAAGCTTTCTTT.

The chain recombines TRBV7-8 with TRBJ2-3, with D possibly matching TRBD2 (6 bases). This CDR3 comprises 16 residues. Germline V gives CDR1 SGHVS, CDR2 FQNEAQ. V lost 4 bases to trimming and J lost 2 bases, with 16 bases between them. CDR3 DNA sequence: TGTGCCAGCAGCTCGAATGGGGGACTTCACACAGATACGCAGTATTTT. The encoded protein is CASSSNGGLHTDTQYF.

The chain joins TRBV7-2 to TRBJ2-7; the match to TRBD2 covers 10 bases. The CDR3 runs 14 residues. V lost 5 bases, J lost 2 bases, and 3 bases stayed unmatched. From germline, CDR1 is SGHTA and CDR2 FQGNSA. The CDR3 protein is CASSPSGGTYEQYV. In DNA form, the CDR3 reads TGTGCCAGCAGCCCTAGCGGGGGCACCTACGAGCAGTACGTC.

V usage is TRBV6-1 and J usage is TRBJ1-4; D perhaps matches TRBD1 (6 bases). V lost 0 bases and J lost 6, with 11 bases in between. This CDR3 has 15 residues. The V gene's germline CDR1 is MNHNS and CDR2 SASEGT. The CDR3 DNA reads as TGTGCCAGCAGTGAAGCCGGGGGGCGCGATGAAAAACTGTTTTTT. Translation: CASSEAGGRDEKLFF.

This clone has a handful of counts. The chain combines TRBV4-1 with TRBJ2-2; no clear D. CDR3 size: 16 residues. Per germline, CDR1 MGHRA and CDR2 YSYEKL. Trimming shortened V by 3 bases and J by 2 bases, and 13 bases separated the two germline ends. The CDR3 nucleotides read TGCGCCAGCAGCCAGACGGCAGGTCCCAACACCGGGGAGCTGTTTTTT. Translated, it gives CASSQTAGPNTGELFF.

The chain joins TRBV30 to TRBJ2-6; a weak D match, TRBD1 (7 bases). The CDR3 has 16 amino acids. Germline V gene sequence: CDR1 GTSNPN, CDR2 SVGIG (reference sequence). The V end was cut by 6 bases, the J end by 0 bases, with 15 bases between. CDR3 in DNA: TGTGCCTGTTTGGCGGGACAGAGCTCTGGGGCCAACGTCCTGACTTTC. It specifies CACLAGQSSGANVLTF.

V usage is TRBV4-1 and J usage is TRBJ2-3, with D tentatively TRBD2 (6 bases). Trimming removed 4 bases from V and 1 base from J, with 9 bases in between. CDR1 and CDR2 (germline): MGHRA, YSYEKL. The CDR3 totals 14 residues. CDR3 DNA sequence: TGCGCCAGCAGCCCGGAGCGGGGCACAGATACGCAGTATTTT. This codes for CASSPERGTDTQYF.

The chain couples TRBV7-9 to TRBJ2-1, with 7 bases aligning to TRBD2. V shed 1 base and J 9 bases; nucleotides not matched to a gene: 9. The germline V gene encodes CDR1 SEHNR and CDR2 FQNEAQ (reference sequence). The CDR3 runs to 15 residues. This chain's CDR3 is CASSLVGGQLVEQFF. CDR3 sequence (DNA): TGTGCCAGCAGCTTAGTGGGAGGGCAATTAGTTGAGCAGTTCTTC.

This clone was recorded a few times. The rearrangement joins TRBV15 to TRBJ2-1; 8 nucleotides align to TRBD2. Unmatched junction bases numbered 5, after V lost 2 bases and J lost 8 bases. The CDR3 is 14 residues long. The V gene's germline CDR1 is LNHNV and CDR2 YYDKDF (reference sequence). For the CDR3, the DNA is TGTGCCACCAGCAGATTATCGGGGGGGGATGAGCAGTTCTTC. It encodes CATSRLSGGDEQFF.

The chain couples TRBV14 to TRBJ1-2; maybe TRBD1 (5 bases). Germline assignment: CDR1 SGHDN and CDR2 FVKESK. CDR3 size: 12 residues. Deletions cut 1 base from V and 5 bases from J, with 5 bases between. The CDR3, as DNA: TGTGCCAGCAGCCAAGCAGGGTATGGCTACACCTTC. Translated: CASSQAGYGYTF.

The J gene is TRBJ2-2, the V gene TRBV7-3, with D possibly matching TRBD2 (6 bases). The ends were cut back, 2 bases at V and 8 bases at J, with 9 bases in the middle. The CDR3 totals 13 residues. Germline assignment: CDR1 SGHTA and CDR2 FQGTGA. Here the CDR3 reads CASSLWGEGELFF. In DNA form, the CDR3 reads TGTGCCAGCAGCTTATGGGGGGAGGGGGAGCTGTTTTTT.

V and J are TRBV28 and TRBJ2-1; 9 bases map to TRBD2. The CDR3 loop spans 15 amino acids. The V segment lost 9 bases and the J segment 9 bases; nucleotides outside the gene matches: 15. Germline CDR1 is MDHEN and CDR2 is SYDVKM. Here the CDR3 reads CASFSSGSWFSEQFF. The CDR3, as DNA: TGTGCCAGTTTTAGTAGCGGGAGTTGGTTCAGTGAGCAGTTCTTC.

This clone was counted only a few times. The chain combines TRBV7-8 with TRBJ1-2; TRBD1 matches at 7 bases. This CDR3 has 13 residues. CDR1 is SGHVS and CDR2 is FQNEAQ in the germline V gene. V trimming: 5 bases; J trimming: 6 bases; junction bases outside the gene matches: 6. The CDR3 spells CASSQTGLDGYTF. DNA of the CDR3: TGTGCCAGCAGCCAGACAGGGTTGGATGGCTACACCTTC.

This rearrangement joins TRBV19 to TRBJ2-2; no reliable D call. The length of the CDR3 is 16 residues. V gave up 9 bases and J gave up 2 bases, with 19 bases separating them. CDR1 is LNHDA and CDR2 is SQIVND in the germline V gene (reference sequence). The CDR3 sequence is CASSNDRQLNTGELFF. Written as DNA, the CDR3 is TGTGCCAGCTCCAACGACCGACAACTCAACACCGGGGAGCTGTTTTTT.

V is TRBV7-8 and J is TRBJ2-5; no reliable D call. CDR3 size: 16 residues. Deletions cut 5 bases from V and 1 base from J, with 17 bases between. CDR1 SGHVS and CDR2 FQNEAQ come from the germline V gene. The CDR3 sequence is CASSPVWRPSQETQYF. The CDR3 DNA is TGTGCCAGCAGCCCCGTATGGAGACCGAGCCAAGAGACCCAGTACTTC.

The genes are TRBV19 and TRBJ1-5; a possible D gene is TRBD1 (5 bases). CDR3 length: 15 amino acids. The V and J ends lost 0 bases and 2 bases respectively, with 8 bases between them. In germline, CDR1 is LNHDA, CDR2 SQIVND (reference sequence). The CDR3 sequence: CASSIEARGNQPQHF. The CDR3 bases are TGTGCCAGTAGTATAGAAGCCAGGGGCAATCAGCCCCAGCATTTT.

This clone was seen just once. The chain joins TRBV19 to TRBJ2-3; no reliable D call. CDR3 length: 13 amino acids. V was cut by 3 bases and J by 6 bases, with 10 bases left in between. CDR1 and CDR2 (germline): LNHDA, SQIVND (reference sequence). Written as DNA, the CDR3 is TGTGCCAGTAGTATCGCCCTCCGGGATACGCAGTATTTT. It encodes CASSIALRDTQYF.

The rearrangement links TRBV7-8 to TRBJ2-7; 9 positions agree with TRBD1. V lost 1 base, J lost 2 bases, and 3 bases stayed unmatched. CDR1 is SGHVS, CDR2 FQNEAQ, per germline. The CDR3 sequence is 15 residues long. In DNA form, the CDR3 reads TGTGCCAGCAGCTTAGGACAGGGGGTCACCTACGAGCAGTACGTC. It specifies CASSLGQGVTYEQYV.

The chain couples TRBV21-1 to TRBJ1-5; TRBD1, the table's D call, was not compared with the DNA. TRBV21-1 is a pseudogene segment. The CDR3 totals 13 residues. The CDR3 bases are TGTGCCCGACAGGGAGCTACGATTCAGCCCCAGCATTTT. Its translation is CARQGATIQPQHF.